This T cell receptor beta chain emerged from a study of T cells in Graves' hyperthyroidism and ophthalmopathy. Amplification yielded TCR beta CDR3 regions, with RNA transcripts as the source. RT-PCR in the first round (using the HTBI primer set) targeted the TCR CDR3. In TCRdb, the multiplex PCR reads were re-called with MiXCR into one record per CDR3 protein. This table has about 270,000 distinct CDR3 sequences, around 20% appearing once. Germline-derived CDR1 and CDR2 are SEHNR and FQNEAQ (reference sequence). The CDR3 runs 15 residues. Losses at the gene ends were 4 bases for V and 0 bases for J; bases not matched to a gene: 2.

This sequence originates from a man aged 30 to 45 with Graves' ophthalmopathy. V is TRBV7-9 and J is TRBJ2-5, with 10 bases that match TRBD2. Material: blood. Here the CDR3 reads CASSSGLANQETQYF. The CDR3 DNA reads TGTGCCAGCAGCTCGGGACTAGCGAACCAAGAGACCCAGTACTTC.